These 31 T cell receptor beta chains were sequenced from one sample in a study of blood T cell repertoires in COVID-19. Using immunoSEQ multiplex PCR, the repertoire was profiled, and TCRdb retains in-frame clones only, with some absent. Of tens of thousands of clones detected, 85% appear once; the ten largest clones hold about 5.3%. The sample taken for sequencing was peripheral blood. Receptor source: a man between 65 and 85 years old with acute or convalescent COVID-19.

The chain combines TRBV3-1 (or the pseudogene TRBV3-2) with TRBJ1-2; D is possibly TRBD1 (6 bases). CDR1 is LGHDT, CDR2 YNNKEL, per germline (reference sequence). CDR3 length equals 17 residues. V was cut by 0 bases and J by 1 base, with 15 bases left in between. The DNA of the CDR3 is TGTGCCAGCAGCCAAGAAACCGGGACACCGCTTAACTATGGCTACACCTTC. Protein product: CASSQETGTPLNYGYTF.

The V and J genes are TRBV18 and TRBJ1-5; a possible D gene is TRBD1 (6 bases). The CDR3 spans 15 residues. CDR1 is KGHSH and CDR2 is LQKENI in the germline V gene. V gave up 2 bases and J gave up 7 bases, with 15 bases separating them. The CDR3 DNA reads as TGTGCCAGCTCACCAACAGGGAAGGGGAAGCAGCCCCAGCATTTT. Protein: CASSPTGKGKQPQHF.

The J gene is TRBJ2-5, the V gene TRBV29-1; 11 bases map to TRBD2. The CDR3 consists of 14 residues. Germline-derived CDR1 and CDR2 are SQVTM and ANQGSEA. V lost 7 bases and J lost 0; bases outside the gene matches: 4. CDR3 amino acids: CSAASGGNQETQYF. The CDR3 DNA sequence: TGCAGCGCCGCTAGCGGGGGGAACCAAGAGACCCAGTACTTC.

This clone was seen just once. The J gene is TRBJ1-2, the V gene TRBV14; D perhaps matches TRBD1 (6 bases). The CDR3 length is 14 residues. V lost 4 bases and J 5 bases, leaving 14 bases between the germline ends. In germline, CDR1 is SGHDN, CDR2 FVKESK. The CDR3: CASSPLGQGYGYTF. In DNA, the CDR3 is TGTGCCAGCAGCCCCCTAGGGCAGGGGTATGGCTACACCTTC.

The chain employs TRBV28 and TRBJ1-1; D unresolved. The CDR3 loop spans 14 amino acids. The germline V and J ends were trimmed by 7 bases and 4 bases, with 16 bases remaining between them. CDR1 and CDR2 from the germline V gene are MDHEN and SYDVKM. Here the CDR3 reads CASIINSPLTEAFF. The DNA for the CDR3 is TGTGCCAGCATCATTAACAGCCCTCTCACTGAAGCTTTCTTT.

The CDR3 protein is CASSIIGEDTEAFF. CDR3 DNA: TGTGCCAGTAGTATAATCGGGGAGGACACTGAAGCTTTCTTT. This sequence joins TRBV19 and TRBJ1-1; no clear D. Deletions cut 2 bases from V and 3 bases from J, with 10 bases between. The CDR3 runs 14 residues. Germline V gene lookup returns CDR1 LNHDA and CDR2 SQIVND (reference sequence).

CDR3 region: CASSPPRANTGELFF. CDR3 nucleotide sequence: TGTGCCAGCAGCCCTCCAAGAGCGAACACCGGGGAGCTGTTTTTT. V usage is TRBV28 and J usage is TRBJ2-2; D call uncertain. Trimming removed 6 bases at V and 0 bases at J, with 11 bases between. Germline V gene data show CDR1 as MDHEN and CDR2 as SYDVKM. CDR3 length: 15 amino acids. Combining the CDR3 with reference TRBV28 and TRBJ2-2 gives the whole variable domain DVKVTQSSRYLVKRTGEKVFLECVQDMDHENMFWYRQDPGLGLRLIYFSYDVKMKEKGDIPEGYSVSREKKERFSLILESASTNQTSMYLCASSPPRANTGELFFGEGSRLTVL.

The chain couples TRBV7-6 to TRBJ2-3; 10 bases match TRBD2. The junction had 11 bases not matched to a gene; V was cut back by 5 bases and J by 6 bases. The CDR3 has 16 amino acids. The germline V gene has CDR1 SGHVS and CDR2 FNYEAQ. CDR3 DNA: TGTGCCAGCAGCCCCGGACTAGCGGCTTCTCAGGATACGCAGTATTTT. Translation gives CASSPGLAASQDTQYF.

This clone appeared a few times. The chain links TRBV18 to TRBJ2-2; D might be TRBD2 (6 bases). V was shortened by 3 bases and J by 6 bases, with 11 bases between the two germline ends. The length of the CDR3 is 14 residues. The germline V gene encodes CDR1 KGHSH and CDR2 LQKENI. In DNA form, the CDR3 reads TGTGCCAGCTCACCTTCCTGGGGGGCCGGGGAGCTGTTTTTT. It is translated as CASSPSWGAGELFF.

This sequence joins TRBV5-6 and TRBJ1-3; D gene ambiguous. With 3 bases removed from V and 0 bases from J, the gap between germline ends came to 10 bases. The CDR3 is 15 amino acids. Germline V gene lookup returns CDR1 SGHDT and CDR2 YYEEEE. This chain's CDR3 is CASSSADTSGNTIYF. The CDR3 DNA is TGTGCCAGCAGCTCCGCTGACACCTCTGGAAACACCATATATTTT.

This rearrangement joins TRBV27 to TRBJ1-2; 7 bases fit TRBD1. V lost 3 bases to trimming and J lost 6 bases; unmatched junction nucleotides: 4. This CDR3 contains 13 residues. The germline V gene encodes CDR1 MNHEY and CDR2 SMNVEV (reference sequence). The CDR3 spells CASSLRGRDGYTF. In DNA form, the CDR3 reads TGTGCCAGCAGTTTGAGGGGGCGCGATGGCTACACCTTC.

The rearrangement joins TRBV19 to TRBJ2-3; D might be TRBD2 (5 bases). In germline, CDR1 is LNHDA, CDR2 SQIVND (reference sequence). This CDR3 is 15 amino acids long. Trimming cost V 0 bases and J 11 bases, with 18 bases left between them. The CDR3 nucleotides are TGTGCCAGTAGTATAGATGTTCGGCGGACTTCCCTGCAGTATTTT. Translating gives CASSIDVRRTSLQYF. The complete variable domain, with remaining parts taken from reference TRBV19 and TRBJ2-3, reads DGGITQSPKYLFRKEGQNVTLSCEQNLNHDAMYWYRQDPGQGLRLIYYSQIVNDFQKGDIAEGYSVSREKKESFPLTVTSAQKNPTAFYLCASSIDVRRTSLQYFGPGTRLTVL.

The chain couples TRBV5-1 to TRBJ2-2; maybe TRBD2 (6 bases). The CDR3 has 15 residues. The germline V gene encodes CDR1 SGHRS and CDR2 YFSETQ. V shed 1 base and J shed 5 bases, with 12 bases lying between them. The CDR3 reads CASSLIGGSTGELFF. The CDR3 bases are TGCGCCAGCAGCTTGATCGGGGGTAGTACCGGGGAGCTGTTTTTT.

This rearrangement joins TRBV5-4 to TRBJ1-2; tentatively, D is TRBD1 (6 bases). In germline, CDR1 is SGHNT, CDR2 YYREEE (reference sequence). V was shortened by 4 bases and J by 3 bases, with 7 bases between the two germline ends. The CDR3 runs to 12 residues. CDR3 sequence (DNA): TGTGCCAGCAGCGAGGGGGACTATGGCTACACCTTC. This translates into CASSEGDYGYTF.

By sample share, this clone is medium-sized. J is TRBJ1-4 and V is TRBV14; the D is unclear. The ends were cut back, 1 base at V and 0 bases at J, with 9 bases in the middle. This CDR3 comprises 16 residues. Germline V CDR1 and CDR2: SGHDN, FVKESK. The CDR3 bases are TGTGCCAGCAGCCAAGGCCGAGATGCAACTAATGAAAAACTGTTTTTT. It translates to CASSQGRDATNEKLFF.

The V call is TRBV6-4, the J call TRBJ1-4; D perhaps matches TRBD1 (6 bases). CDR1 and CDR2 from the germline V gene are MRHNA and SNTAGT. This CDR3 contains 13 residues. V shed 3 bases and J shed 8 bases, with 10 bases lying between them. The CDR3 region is CASSEFRGEKLFF. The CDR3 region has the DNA TGTGCCAGCAGTGAATTCAGGGGCGAAAAACTGTTTTTT.

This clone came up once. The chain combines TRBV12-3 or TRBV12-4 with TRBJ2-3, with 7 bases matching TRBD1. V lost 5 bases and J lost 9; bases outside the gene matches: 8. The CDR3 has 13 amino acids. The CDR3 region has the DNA TGTGCCAGCAGTCCCGCCCAGGGGGTCACGCAGTATTTT. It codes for CASSPAQGVTQYF.

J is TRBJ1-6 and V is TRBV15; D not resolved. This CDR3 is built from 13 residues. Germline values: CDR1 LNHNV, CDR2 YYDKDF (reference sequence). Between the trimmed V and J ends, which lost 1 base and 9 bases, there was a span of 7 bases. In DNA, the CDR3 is TGTGCCACCAGCAGAGTAACATCTTCACCCCTCCACTTT. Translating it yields CATSRVTSSPLHF. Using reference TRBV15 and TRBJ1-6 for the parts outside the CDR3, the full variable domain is DAMVIQNPRYQVTQFGKPVTLSCSQTLNHNVMYWYQQKSSQAPKLLFHYYDKDFNNEADTPDNFQSRRPNTSFCFLDIRSPGLGDTAMYLCATSRVTSSPLHFGNGTRLTVT.

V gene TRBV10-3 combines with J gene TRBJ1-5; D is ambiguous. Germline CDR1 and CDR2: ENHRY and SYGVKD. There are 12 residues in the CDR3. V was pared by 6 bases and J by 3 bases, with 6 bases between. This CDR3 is CAISDNNQPQHF. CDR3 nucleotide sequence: TGTGCCATCAGCGACAACAATCAGCCCCAGCATTTT.

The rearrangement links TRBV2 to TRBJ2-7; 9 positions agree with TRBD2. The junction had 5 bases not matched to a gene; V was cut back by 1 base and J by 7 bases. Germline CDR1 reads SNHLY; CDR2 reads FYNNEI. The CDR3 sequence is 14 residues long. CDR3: CASSEERGAQEQYF. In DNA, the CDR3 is TGTGCCAGCAGTGAAGAGCGGGGGGCCCAAGAGCAGTACTTC.

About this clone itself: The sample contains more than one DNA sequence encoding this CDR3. The CDR3 DNA follows: TGTGCCAGCTCACCACCGACCGGGACAGGGGCCGGGGAGCTGTTTTTT. This sequence encodes CASSPPTGTGAGELFF. This chain joins TRBV18 and TRBJ2-2, with TRBD1 identical over 10 bases. The CDR3 contains 16 residues. V shed 0 bases and J 6 bases; nucleotides not matched to a gene: 4. Per germline, CDR1 KGHSH and CDR2 LQKENI.

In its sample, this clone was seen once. This CDR3 is CASSLAPWPPNTEAFF. As DNA, the CDR3 is TGTGCCAGCAGCTTAGCCCCCTGGCCACCGAACACTGAAGCTTTCTTT. The J gene is TRBJ1-1, the V gene TRBV7-6; the D is unclear. Trimming stripped 0 bases from V and 1 base from J, with 12 bases between. The CDR3 is made up of 16 amino acids. CDR1 is SGHVS, CDR2 FNYEAQ, per germline.

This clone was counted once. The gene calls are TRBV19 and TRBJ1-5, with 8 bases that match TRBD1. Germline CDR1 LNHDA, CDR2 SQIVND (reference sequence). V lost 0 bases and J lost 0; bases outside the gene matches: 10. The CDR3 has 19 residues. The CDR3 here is CASSIDRSKTGVSNQPQHF. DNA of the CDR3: TGTGCCAGTAGTATAGATCGGTCTAAGACAGGGGTTAGCAATCAGCCCCAGCATTTT.

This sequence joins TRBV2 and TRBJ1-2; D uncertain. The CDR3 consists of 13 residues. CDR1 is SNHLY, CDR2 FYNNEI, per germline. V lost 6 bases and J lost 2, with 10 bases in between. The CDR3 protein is CASRGDLNYGYTF. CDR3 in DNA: TGTGCCAGCAGGGGCGATTTGAACTATGGCTACACCTTC.

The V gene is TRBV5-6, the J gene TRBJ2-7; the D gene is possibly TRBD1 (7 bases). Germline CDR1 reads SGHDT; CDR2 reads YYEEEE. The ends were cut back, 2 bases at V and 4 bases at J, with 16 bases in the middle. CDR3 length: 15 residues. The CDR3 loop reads CASSLRGRGFYEQYF. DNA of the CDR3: TGTGCCAGCAGCTTAAGGGGGCGGGGATTTTACGAGCAGTACTTC.

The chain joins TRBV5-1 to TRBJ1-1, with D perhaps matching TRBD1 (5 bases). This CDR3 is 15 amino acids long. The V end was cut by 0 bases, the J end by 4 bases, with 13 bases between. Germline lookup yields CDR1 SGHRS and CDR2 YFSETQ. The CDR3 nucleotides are TGCGCCAGCAGCTTGGACAGGCTGGGCGGCACTGAAGCTTTCTTT. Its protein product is CASSLDRLGGTEAFF.

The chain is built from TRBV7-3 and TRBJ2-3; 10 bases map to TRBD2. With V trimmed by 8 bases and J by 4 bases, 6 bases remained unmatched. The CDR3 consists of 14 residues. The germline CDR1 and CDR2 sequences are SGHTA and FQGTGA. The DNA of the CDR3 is TGTGCCAGCTCCAGCGGGGGGGGTCCAGATACGCAGTATTTT. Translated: CASSSGGGPDTQYF.

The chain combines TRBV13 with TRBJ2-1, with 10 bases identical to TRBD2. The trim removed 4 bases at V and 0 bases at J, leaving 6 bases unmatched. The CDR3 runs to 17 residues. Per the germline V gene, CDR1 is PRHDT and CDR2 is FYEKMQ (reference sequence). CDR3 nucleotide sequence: TGTGCCAGCAGCTACCTCTTAGCGGGGGGCTCCTACAATGAGCAGTTCTTC. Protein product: CASSYLLAGGSYNEQFF.

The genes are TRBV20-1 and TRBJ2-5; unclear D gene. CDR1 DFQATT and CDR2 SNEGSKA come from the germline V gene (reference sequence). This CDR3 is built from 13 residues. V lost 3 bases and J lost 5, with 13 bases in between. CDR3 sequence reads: CSASSPEIETQYF. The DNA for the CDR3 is TGCAGTGCTAGTTCCCCCGAGATCGAGACCCAGTACTTC.

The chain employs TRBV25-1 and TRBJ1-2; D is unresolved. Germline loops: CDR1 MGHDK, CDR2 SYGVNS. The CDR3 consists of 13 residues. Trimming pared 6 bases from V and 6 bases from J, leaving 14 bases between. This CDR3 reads CASSQAGANGYTF. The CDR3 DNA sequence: TGTGCCAGCAGCCAGGCGGGAGCGAATGGCTACACCTTC.

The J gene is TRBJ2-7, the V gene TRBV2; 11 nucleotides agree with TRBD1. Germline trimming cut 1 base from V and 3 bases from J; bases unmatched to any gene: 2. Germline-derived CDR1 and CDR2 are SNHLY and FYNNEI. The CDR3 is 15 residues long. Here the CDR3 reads CASSEVGQGGYEQYF. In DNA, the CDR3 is TGTGCCAGCAGTGAAGTGGGACAGGGGGGCTACGAGCAGTACTTC.